The 17 T cell receptor beta chains in this list originate from one sample, sequenced in a study of blood T cell repertoires in COVID-19. Clones were sequenced by immunoSEQ multiplex PCR, and TCRdb holds only the in-frame ones, with some missing. This repertoire shows more than 100,000 clones, 80% to 90% found once; its top ten account for around 18%. The sequenced material came from peripheral blood. These receptors came from a man between 45 and 60 years old with active or convalescent COVID-19.

The J gene is TRBJ1-6, the V gene TRBV3-1 (or the pseudogene TRBV3-2); D gene unclear. This CDR3 region has 13 residues. CDR1 LGHDT and CDR2 YNNKEL come from the germline V gene (reference sequence). V lost 1 base and J lost 7, with 5 bases in between. The CDR3 coding sequence is TGTGCCAGCAGCCAAGCCAGAAATTCACCCCTCCACTTT. Translating it yields CASSQARNSPLHF.

This clone was seen a few times. The chain recombines TRBV3-1 (or the pseudogene TRBV3-2) with TRBJ2-7, with TRBD2 matching over 9 bases. CDR1 and CDR2 from the germline V gene are LGHDT and YNNKEL (reference sequence). The V and J ends lost 6 bases and 1 base, in that order; junction bases with no gene match: 7. The CDR3 sequence is 15 residues long. The CDR3 nucleotides read TGTGCCAGCAGTTTCTCTAGCGGGGCTTCCTACGAGCAGTACTTC. Translation gives CASSFSSGASYEQYF.

The chain recombines TRBV5-1 with TRBJ2-1, with 11 nucleotides matching TRBD2. This CDR3 is built from 15 residues. V dropped 8 bases and J dropped 3; count of bases not matched to a gene: 7. The germline CDR1 and CDR2 sequences are SGHRS and YFSETQ. Here the CDR3 DNA reads TGCGCCAGTTCCGGGACTAGCGGAAACTACAATGAGCAGTTCTTC. Amino acids: CASSGTSGNYNEQFF.

The V call is TRBV6-1, the J call TRBJ1-2; D uncertain. The CDR3 contains 11 residues. The germline V gene encodes CDR1 MNHNS and CDR2 SASEGT. V was shortened by 0 bases and J by 13 bases, with 9 bases between the two germline ends. CDR3 residues: CASSEAPVPTF. The CDR3 DNA reads as TGTGCCAGCAGTGAAGCCCCAGTCCCCACCTTC.

This clone was detected only once. V gene TRBV5-1 combines with J gene TRBJ1-1, with D possibly being TRBD1 (6 bases). Germline CDR1 and CDR2: SGHRS and YFSETQ. The V and J ends lost 0 bases and 6 bases respectively, with 15 bases between them. This CDR3 comprises 15 residues. The CDR3 loop reads CASSLVQGIRSEAFF. CDR3 bases: TGCGCCAGCAGCTTGGTACAGGGTATCAGGTCTGAAGCTTTCTTT.

The rearrangement links TRBV20-1 to TRBJ2-7; TRBD2 aligns across 7 bases. Germline V CDR1 and CDR2: DFQATT, SNEGSKA (reference sequence). J gave up 0 bases and V 3 bases, and 5 bases lay outside the gene matches. This CDR3 spans 14 amino acids. CDR3 nucleotide sequence: TGCAGTGCTAGTCATCCGGGGGGCTCCTACGAGCAGTACTTC. Encoded protein: CSASHPGGSYEQYF.

This chain links TRBV19 with TRBJ2-7; 10 bases are a match to TRBD2. V was clipped by 4 bases and J by 2 bases; unmatched bases: 14. The germline CDR1 and CDR2 sequences are LNHDA and SQIVND (reference sequence). This CDR3 is built from 18 residues. CDR3 DNA sequence: TGTGCCAGTAGTAACCTCCCCCTGACTAGCGGGTACACCTACGAGCAGTACTTC. The encoded protein is CASSNLPLTSGYTYEQYF.

CDR3 coding DNA: TGTGCCAGCAGCAATCAGCGGGGTCTACCCGCGAATACGCAGTATTTT. Protein: CASSNQRGLPANTQYF. The chain uses TRBV7-8 and TRBJ2-3, with TRBD2 matching over 7 bases. CDR3 length equals 16 residues. The V and J ends lost 5 bases and 7 bases, in that order; junction bases with no gene match: 15. Per germline, CDR1 SGHVS and CDR2 FQNEAQ.

In DNA, the CDR3 is TGCAGCGTTGGACAGGGCGGCGAGCAGTACTTC. Translated: CSVGQGGEQYF. The chain links TRBV29-1 to TRBJ2-7; 7 positions agree with TRBD1. Germline V gene data show CDR1 as SQVTM and CDR2 as ANQGSEA. Losses at the gene ends were 4 bases for V and 6 bases for J; bases not matched to a gene: 3. The CDR3 has 11 residues.

The CDR3 bases are TGTGCCAGCAGTTTTGCGGGAGGAACAGATACGCAGTATTTT. Translation gives CASSFAGGTDTQYF. The chain joins TRBV28 to TRBJ2-3, with 8 bases fitting TRBD2. V dropped 3 bases and J dropped 3; count of bases not matched to a gene: 2. The CDR3 has 14 residues. The V gene's germline CDR1 is MDHEN and CDR2 SYDVKM.

This clone has only one observation. This chain uses TRBV3-1 (or the pseudogene TRBV3-2) with TRBJ1-6; D uncertain. Between the trimmed V and J ends, which lost 1 base and 8 bases, there was a span of 12 bases. Germline values: CDR1 LGHDT, CDR2 YNNKEL (reference sequence). The CDR3 runs to 15 residues. CDR3 sequence reads: CASSQGSKADSPLHF. Written as DNA, the CDR3 is TGTGCCAGCAGCCAAGGGAGTAAGGCCGATTCACCCCTCCACTTT.

This clone was detected only once. The rearrangement uses TRBV10-3 and TRBJ1-2; 7 nucleotides match TRBD1. Germline V gene lookup returns CDR1 ENHRY and CDR2 SYGVKD. CDR3 length: 16 amino acids. V was clipped by 6 bases and J by 0 bases; unmatched bases: 10. The CDR3 region has the DNA TGTGCCATCAGGGATGACAGGGCAGGGGCTAACTATGGCTACACCTTC. Protein product: CAIRDDRAGANYGYTF.

The rearrangement uses TRBV24-1 and TRBJ1-2; tentatively, D is TRBD1 (5 bases). V lost 9 bases, J lost 4 bases, and 14 bases lay in between. Germline V gene sequence: CDR1 KGHDR, CDR2 SFDVKD. The CDR3 length is 13 residues. CDR3 sequence: CATAYGGGYGYTF. In DNA form, the CDR3 reads TGTGCCACCGCTTACGGGGGGGGCTATGGCTACACCTTC.

This clone was seen more than once but under ten times. The chain's CDR3 is CSGGLYYEQYF. The CDR3 nucleotides are TGCAGCGGGGGACTCTACTACGAGCAGTACTTC. The chain has TRBV29-1 and TRBJ2-7, with D possibly TRBD2 on 6 matching bases. The CDR3 covers 11 residues. Per the germline V gene, CDR1 is SQVTM and CDR2 is ANQGSEA. With 7 bases removed from V and 3 bases from J, the gap between germline ends came to 10 bases.

J is TRBJ2-3 and V is TRBV5-4; perhaps TRBD2 as D (6 bases). Germline loops: CDR1 SGHNT, CDR2 YYREEE (reference sequence). V gave up 4 bases and J gave up 0 bases, with 15 bases separating them. The CDR3 runs 16 residues. CDR3 sequence (DNA): TGTGCCAGCAGCCTACTCGGGAGAACTAGCACAGATACGCAGTATTTT. Translating it yields CASSLLGRTSTDTQYF.

J is TRBJ1-2 and V is TRBV5-6; no clear D gene. V dropped 4 bases and J dropped 2 bases, with 12 bases sitting between them. Germline CDR1 reads SGHDT; CDR2 reads YYEEEE. CDR3 length: 14 residues. The CDR3 loop is CASSAGRPNYGYTF. The CDR3, as DNA: TGTGCCAGCAGCGCCGGGAGGCCCAACTATGGCTACACCTTC.

The chain joins TRBV24-1 to TRBJ2-1; D gene unclear. The CDR3 is made up of 15 amino acids. Germline V lookup: CDR1 KGHDR, CDR2 SFDVKD. Trimming cost V 0 bases and J 2 bases, with 7 bases left between them. CDR3 sequence (DNA): TGTGCCACCAGTGATTTGAAACAGCCCTACAATGAGCAGTTCTTC. Translated: CATSDLKQPYNEQFF.